A single sample is the source of the 5 T cell receptor beta chains below, sequenced in a study of cytotoxic CD8 clonotypes in ibrutinib-treated CLL. Profiled with immunoSEQ multiplex PCR; TCRdb holds only in-frame clones, not every one. The profile shows some 140,000 clones, approximately 81% of them singletons. The material was PBMCs, obtained after 12 months of ibrutinib treatment. The receptors here all came from a human donor with chronic lymphocytic leukemia.

The chain uses TRBV30 and TRBJ1-1; a possible D gene is TRBD1 (6 bases). Looked up from germline, CDR1 is GTSNPN and CDR2 is SVGIG (reference sequence). Trimming cost V 8 bases and J 1 base, with 17 bases left between them. CDR3 length: 14 residues. CDR3 sequence: CAGKQGQSNTEAFF. The DNA of the CDR3 is TGTGCCGGAAAGCAGGGGCAGTCGAACACTGAAGCTTTCTTT. Looking up the rest from reference TRBV30 and TRBJ1-1 gives the full variable domain: SQTIHQWPATLVQPVGSPLSLECTVEGTSNPNLYWYRQAAGRGLQLLFYSVGIGQISSEVPQNLSASRPQDRQFILSSKKLLLSDSGFYLCAGKQGQSNTEAFFGQGTRLTVV.

The chain carries TRBV29-1 and TRBJ2-3; maybe TRBD2 (5 bases). Germline V gene lookup returns CDR1 SQVTM and CDR2 ANQGSEA. This CDR3 contains 13 residues. V gave up 7 bases and J gave up 3 bases, with 14 bases separating them. The CDR3 region is CSGRGSRTDTQYF. DNA of the CDR3: TGCAGCGGACGGGGTAGTAGGACAGATACGCAGTATTTT.

This sequence joins TRBV11-2 and TRBJ2-1; 8 bases are a match to TRBD2. Germline V CDR1 and CDR2: SGHAT, FQNNGV. The junction had 4 bases not matched to a gene; V was cut back by 5 bases and J by 4 bases. This CDR3 spans 14 amino acids. The CDR3 coding sequence is TGTGCCAGCAGCCGAATAGCGGGATACAATGAGCAGTTCTTC. Translation gives CASSRIAGYNEQFF.

The CDR3 DNA is TGTGCCAGCAGCGTTAGCGGGACGGGGCCAGGGGAGACCCAGTACTTC. Protein sequence: CASSVSGTGPGETQYF. The J gene is TRBJ2-5, the V gene TRBV11-3; 8 bases fit TRBD2. CDR3 length: 16 amino acids. Germline CDR1 is SGHNT and CDR2 is YENEEA. V shed 5 bases and J 5 bases; nucleotides not matched to a gene: 13.

The chain joins TRBV28 to TRBJ2-5; D not certain. The ends were cut back, 5 bases at V and 7 bases at J, with 11 bases in the middle. The germline V gene encodes CDR1 MDHEN and CDR2 SYDVKM. The CDR3 spans 12 residues. The CDR3 region is CASSGTLRTQYF. CDR3 coding DNA: TGTGCCAGCAGTGGAACCCTCAGGACCCAGTACTTC.